These 17 T cell receptor beta chains were all obtained from the same sample, sequenced in a study of blood T cell repertoires in COVID-19 (dated by TCRdb to between 2020 and 2021). Libraries were prepared through the immunoSEQ multiplex PCR assay. This is the immuneACCESS table as TCRdb keeps it, with only in-frame sequences that have V and J called. A part of the clones is gone; compared with another copy, unresolved V genes explain less than half, and the rest is unexplained. This sample gives about 130,000 clones in total; 75% to 90% of them show up just once. The leading ten clones occupy around 4.1% of the sample. The sequenced material came from peripheral blood. The receptor source for this set is a human donor in a cohort sampled during active COVID-19.

This clone was picked up a small number of times. This chain uses TRBV7-9 with TRBJ1-1; D call uncertain. Trimming left V 5 bases short and J 5 bases short, with 21 bases between. There are 16 residues in the CDR3. Germline V gene data show CDR1 as SEHNR and CDR2 as FQNEAQ (reference sequence). The CDR3 here is CASSRSGRERETEAFF. The DNA of the CDR3 is TGTGCCAGCAGCAGATCCGGACGGGAAAGAGAAACTGAAGCTTTCTTT. Based on the CDR3 plus reference TRBV7-9 and TRBJ1-1, the full variable domain is DTGVSQNPRHKITKRGQNVTFRCDPISEHNRLYWYRQTLGQGPEFLTYFQNEAQLEKSRLLSDRFSAERPKGSFSTLEIQRTEQGDSAMYLCASSRSGRERETEAFFGQGTRLTVV.

This chain uses TRBV6-4 with TRBJ2-7; 16 nucleotides agree with TRBD2. The CDR3 is made up of 18 amino acids. Germline-derived CDR1 and CDR2 are MRHNA and SNTAGT. The J segment lost 3 bases and the V segment lost 3 bases, leaving 8 bases of the junction unmatched. In nucleotides, the CDR3 is TGTGCCAGCAGTGAACCGGGACTAGCGGGAGGGCCGAACTACGAGCAGTACGTC. It encodes CASSEPGLAGGPNYEQYV.

V usage is TRBV12-3 or TRBV12-4 and J usage is TRBJ1-3; no clear D gene. There are 13 residues in the CDR3. Trimming stripped 0 bases from V and 4 bases from J, with 4 bases between. CDR3 bases: TGTGCCAGCAGTTTAGCCGGGGGAAACACCATATATTTT. It yields the protein CASSLAGGNTIYF.

In DNA form, the CDR3 reads TGTGCCAGCTCACGAACAGGGTACAATGAGCAGTTCTTC. Residues: CASSRTGYNEQFF. This chain links TRBV18 with TRBJ2-1; possibly TRBD1 for D (6 bases). The V gene lost 4 bases and the J gene lost 4 bases, with 8 bases spanning the gap. CDR3 length: 13 amino acids. The germline V gene has CDR1 KGHSH and CDR2 LQKENI.

This chain links TRBV6-1 with TRBJ2-5, with 9 bases identical to TRBD2. Germline CDR1 reads MNHNS; CDR2 reads SASEGT. The CDR3 is 18 amino acids. V lost 4 bases to trimming and J lost 1 base; unmatched junction nucleotides: 13. In nucleotides, the CDR3 is TGTGCCAGCAGTGCCCGACTAGCGGTCCAAGAAGTCCAAGAGACCCAGTACTTC. Its protein is CASSARLAVQEVQETQYF.

This clone has a handful of counts. The chain employs TRBV27 and TRBJ1-2, with D unclear. V gave up 0 bases and J gave up 7 bases, with 6 bases separating them. This CDR3 region has 12 residues. Germline V CDR1 and CDR2: MNHEY, SMNVEV (reference sequence). The CDR3 reads CASSLSGLGYTF. The CDR3 region has the DNA TGTGCCAGCAGTTTATCTGGGCTTGGCTACACCTTC.

The chain uses TRBV9 and TRBJ1-5; weak D call: TRBD1 (5 bases). Trimming took 4 bases from V and 0 from J, leaving 14 bases between them. In germline, CDR1 is SGDLS, CDR2 YYNGEE. The CDR3 contains 16 residues. Here the CDR3 reads CASSPYDGGSNQPQHF. DNA for the CDR3: TGTGCCAGCAGCCCTTATGACGGGGGTAGCAATCAGCCCCAGCATTTT.

The chain links TRBV6-5 to TRBJ2-3; 7 bases are shared with TRBD2. V dropped 4 bases and J dropped 6; count of bases not matched to a gene: 4. This CDR3 has 13 amino acids. Germline V gives CDR1 MNHEY, CDR2 SVGAGI. CDR3 sequence: CASSLSGADTQYF. DNA for the CDR3: TGTGCCAGCAGTTTGAGCGGGGCCGATACGCAGTATTTT.

The chain joins TRBV19 to TRBJ2-1; D perhaps matches TRBD2 (6 bases). V dropped 5 bases and J dropped 4 bases, with 12 bases sitting between them. CDR3 size: 14 residues. Germline loops: CDR1 LNHDA, CDR2 SQIVND (reference sequence). CDR3 protein: CASSATSKYNEQFF. The CDR3 DNA follows: TGTGCCAGTAGTGCGACTAGTAAGTACAATGAGCAGTTCTTC. The whole variable domain, filled in from reference TRBV19 and TRBJ2-1, reads DGGITQSPKYLFRKEGQNVTLSCEQNLNHDAMYWYRQDPGQGLRLIYYSQIVNDFQKGDIAEGYSVSREKKESFPLTVTSAQKNPTAFYLCASSATSKYNEQFFGPGTRLTVL.

This clone was observed a single time. This CDR3 is CASSPGQQGAFF. The CDR3 region has the DNA TGTGCCAGCTCACCAGGGCAGCAGGGCGCTTTCTTT. The chain has TRBV18 and TRBJ1-1, with D tentatively TRBD1 (5 bases). CDR3 length equals 12 residues. Germline V gene lookup returns CDR1 KGHSH and CDR2 LQKENI. Trimming shortened V by 2 bases and J by 11 bases, and 12 bases separated the two germline ends. The variable domain in full, with the rest retrieved from reference TRBV18 and TRBJ1-1, is NAGVMQNPRHLVRRRGQEARLRCSPMKGHSHVYWYRQLPEEGLKFMVYLQKENIIDESGMPKERFSAEFPKEGPSILRIQQVVRGDSAAYFCASSPGQQGAFFGQGTRLTVV.

The chain carries TRBV27 and TRBJ2-7, with D possibly matching TRBD2 (6 bases). This CDR3 comprises 16 residues. V lost 4 bases and J 4 bases, leaving 20 bases between the germline ends. Germline V gene lookup returns CDR1 MNHEY and CDR2 SMNVEV (reference sequence). CDR3 protein: CASSYAGAGGIYEQYF. The CDR3 region has the DNA TGTGCCAGCAGTTACGCCGGGGCCGGGGGAATATACGAGCAGTACTTC.

The chain combines TRBV18 with TRBJ2-7, with a weak D call TRBD1 (5 bases). Trimming took 2 bases from V and 4 from J, leaving 12 bases between them. Germline CDR1 reads KGHSH; CDR2 reads LQKENI. The CDR3 runs to 14 residues. CDR3 nucleotide sequence: TGTGCCAGCTCACCAAGACAGACAAATTACGAGCAGTACGTC. This codes for CASSPRQTNYEQYV.

The rearrangement uses TRBV11-3 and TRBJ2-3; possible D gene TRBD2, 6 bases. Germline CDR1 SGHNT, CDR2 YENEEA. Trimming shortened V by 5 bases and J by 2 bases, and 11 bases separated the two germline ends. This CDR3 has 14 amino acids. The CDR3 coding sequence is TGTGCCAGCAGCCGGGGGTGGGACACAGATACGCAGTATTTT. Translating gives CASSRGWDTDTQYF.

The rearrangement links TRBV3-1 (or the pseudogene TRBV3-2) to TRBJ2-4; D gene unclear. This CDR3 spans 17 amino acids. CDR1 is LGHDT and CDR2 is YNNKEL in the germline V gene (reference sequence). The V end lost 0 bases, the J end lost 0 bases, and 12 bases lay between the germline ends. The CDR3 coding sequence is TGTGCCAGCAGCCAAGATGGTGCAGGATTAGCCAAAAACATTCAGTACTTC. It specifies CASSQDGAGLAKNIQYF.

The chain carries TRBV19 and TRBJ1-3, with D possibly matching TRBD1 (5 bases). CDR1 and CDR2 (germline): LNHDA, SQIVND (reference sequence). The CDR3 covers 15 residues. The V and J ends lost 8 bases and 1 base respectively, with 15 bases between them. The CDR3 sequence: CASGGSPPSGNTIYF. The DNA of the CDR3 is TGTGCCAGTGGGGGGAGCCCACCGTCTGGAAACACCATATATTTT.

The genes are TRBV5-1 and TRBJ1-5; 7 nucleotides agree with TRBD1. V lost 0 bases to trimming and J lost 9 bases; unmatched junction nucleotides: 9. The CDR3 runs to 15 residues. Germline-derived CDR1 and CDR2 are SGHRS and YFSETQ. The CDR3 here is CASSLGLTGDGPQHF. The CDR3 DNA sequence: TGCGCCAGCAGCTTGGGGTTAACAGGGGATGGGCCCCAGCATTTT.

This clone turned up a few times. The V and J genes are TRBV6-5 and TRBJ1-2, with D tentatively TRBD1 (6 bases). The CDR3 covers 14 residues. Germline CDR1 MNHEY, CDR2 SVGAGI. V was clipped by 4 bases and J by 7 bases, with 16 bases between them. CDR3 loop: CASSSLTGTSGYTF. CDR3 in DNA: TGTGCCAGCAGTTCTTTAACCGGGACATCTGGCTACACCTTC.